This T cell receptor beta chain came from a study of cytomegalovirus exposure and HLA in healthy donors. Study overall: Earlier, almost 120 million unique TCR beta sequences were recovered from 170 million or so T cells by an analysis. The study, taken as a whole, reports: The study reported that TCR beta sequences accurately predicted HLA-A and HLA-B alleles in most subjects.

Of note for this clone: Its antigen is currently unknown.

The CDR3 has 15 residues. V lost 7 bases and J 0 bases, leaving 13 bases between the germline ends. Germline CDR1 and CDR2: MDHEN and SYDVKM. PCR employed 60 Vbeta and 13 Jbeta primers. Sequencing used immunoSEQ multiplex PCR; TCRdb keeps in-frame clones, though not all of them. The sample shows approximately 190,000 clones, roughly 76% of them seen only once. The V gene is TRBV28, the J gene TRBJ1-3; D gene uncertain. Sequenced material: PBMCs. The receptor's source is a man aged 40-49 years in good health and CMV-seropositive. The CDR3 sequence: CASKQQPNSGNTIYF. DNA for the CDR3: TGTGCCAGCAAACAACAGCCTAACTCTGGAAACACCATATATTTT.